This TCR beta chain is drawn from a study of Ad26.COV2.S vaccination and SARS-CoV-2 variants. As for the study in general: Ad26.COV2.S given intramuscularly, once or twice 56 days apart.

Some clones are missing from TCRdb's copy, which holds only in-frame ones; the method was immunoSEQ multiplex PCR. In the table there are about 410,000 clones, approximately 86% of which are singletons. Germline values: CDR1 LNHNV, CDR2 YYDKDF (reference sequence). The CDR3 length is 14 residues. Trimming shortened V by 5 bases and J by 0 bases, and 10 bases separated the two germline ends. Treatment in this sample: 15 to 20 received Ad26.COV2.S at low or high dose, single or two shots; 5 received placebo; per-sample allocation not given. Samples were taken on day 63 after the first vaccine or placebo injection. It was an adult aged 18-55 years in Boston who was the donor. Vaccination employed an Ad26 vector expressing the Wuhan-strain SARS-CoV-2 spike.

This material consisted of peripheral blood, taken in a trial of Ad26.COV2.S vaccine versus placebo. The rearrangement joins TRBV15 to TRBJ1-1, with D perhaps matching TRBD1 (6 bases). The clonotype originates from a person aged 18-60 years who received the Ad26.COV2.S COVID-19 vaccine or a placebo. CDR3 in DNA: TGTGCCACCAGCGGCCGGACAGTGAACACTGAAGCTTTCTTT. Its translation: CATSGRTVNTEAFF.